This TCR beta chain was captured in a study of CD8+ T cells in alopecia areata. Extraction and reverse transcription of RNA yielded cDNA as the sequencing template. Libraries were prepared by immunoSEQ multiplex PCR; TCRdb keeps only in-frame clonotypes and omits some of them. This sample has under 150,000 clones; less than 75% occur once, and the top ten carry 36%. For this clone: The antigen remains unidentified.

Points from the study as a whole: Among patients, TCR sharing was less clear than in mice, a difference possibly due in part to HLA diversity in the patient population. Besides other cells, scalp samples also yield sequences of resident alphabeta T cells from normal skin. Clonality in lesional scalp, especially alopecia totalis/universalis, exceeded that of normal scalp.

PBMCs served as the source from which CD4+ and CD8+ T cells were sorted. The J segment lost 6 bases and the V segment lost 4 bases, leaving 17 bases of the junction unmatched. CDR1 and CDR2 (germline): SEHNR, FQNEAQ (reference sequence). CDR3 length: 18 residues. Sequencing was done on a sample of CD8+ T cells sorted from blood. This receptor was obtained from a human donor in good health. The chain joins TRBV7-9 to TRBJ2-1; 8 nucleotides match TRBD2. The chain's CDR3 is CASSSLELSGLGPNEQFF. The DNA of the CDR3 is TGTGCCAGCAGCTCCTTGGAACTGTCGGGACTAGGCCCCAATGAGCAGTTCTTC.